What follows are 13 T cell receptor beta chains derived from one specimen sequenced in a study of CD8+CD57+ T cells in acquired aplastic anemia. The template for TCR beta VDJ and CDR3 sequence profiling was genomic DNA. TCRdb re-called the reads through MiXCR, storing one row per CDR3 protein. The sample has 130,000 or so distinct CDR3 sequences, less than 45% seen once. The sequenced sample consisted of sorted CD4+, CD8+, or CD8+CD57+ T cells (not recorded which) from PBMCs. These receptors originate from a human donor in good health, serving as a control.

The gene calls are TRBV24-1 and TRBJ2-3, with 9 bases lining up with TRBD1. Germline CDR1 and CDR2: KGHDR and SFDVKD. The CDR3 contains 16 residues. With 4 bases clipped from V and 4 bases from J, the junction kept 8 bases outside the gene matches. As DNA, the CDR3 is TGTGCCACCAGTGAGGGTAGGGGACAGGGTTCAGATACGCAGTATTTT. Its translation is CATSEGRGQGSDTQYF.

This clonotype was counted at least ten times. This CDR3 is CASRTPGRRPDGYTF. For the CDR3, the DNA is TGTGCCAGCAGGACCCCGGGGCGCAGACCCGATGGCTACACCTTC. The chain uses TRBV11-2 and TRBJ1-2, with D perhaps matching TRBD1 (5 bases). Trimming took off 6 bases at V and 6 bases at J, with 20 bases between the two ends. Germline assignment: CDR1 SGHAT and CDR2 FQNNGV. The CDR3 consists of 15 residues.

In the case of this clonotype: A much larger clone is a single base away; this may be a read error. The chain uses TRBV30 and TRBJ2-7; TRBD2 matches 7 bases. The CDR3 totals 15 residues. Germline-derived CDR1 and CDR2 are GTSNPN and SVGIG (reference sequence). The J segment lost 0 bases and the V segment lost 0 bases, leaving 5 bases of the junction unmatched. Here the CDR3 DNA reads TGTGCCTGGAGTGTATGGCGGGGGAGCTCCTACGAGCAGTACTTC. It encodes CAWSVWRGSSYEQYF. The whole variable domain, remainder taken from reference TRBV30 and TRBJ2-7, is SQTIHQWPATLVQPVGSPLSLECTVEGTSNPNLYWYRQAAGRGLQLLFYSVGIGQISSEVPQNLSASRPQDRQFILSSKKLLLSDSGFYLCAWSVWRGSSYEQYFGPGTRLTVT.

This clonotype was detected ten times or more. The CDR3 DNA follows: TGTGCCACCAGCAGAGGGGGCTTATATGGCTACACCTTC. Protein: CATSRGGLYGYTF. The chain employs TRBV15 and TRBJ1-2; D is perhaps TRBD1 (5 bases). This CDR3 region has 13 residues. V lost 1 base and J 5 bases, leaving 8 bases between the germline ends. CDR1 LNHNV and CDR2 YYDKDF come from the germline V gene (reference sequence).

In this sample, this clonotype turned up many times. V usage is TRBV5-4 and J usage is TRBJ2-2; TRBD2 matches at 9 bases. The CDR3 contains 16 residues. The germline CDR1 and CDR2 sequences are SGHNT and YYREEE (reference sequence). The trim removed 4 bases at V and 6 bases at J, leaving 10 bases unmatched. The CDR3 here is CASSAMTSGGPGELFF. The CDR3 DNA is TGTGCCAGCAGCGCGATGACTAGCGGTGGTCCCGGGGAGCTGTTTTTT.

Of note for this clonotype: A much more abundant neighbour one base away suggests this may be a read error. The chain carries TRBV6-1 and TRBJ1-5; TRBD1 agrees at 9 bases. Per germline, CDR1 MNHNS and CDR2 SASEGT. CDR3 size: 13 residues. The CDR3 protein is CDSRPRDGTGLHF. CDR3 DNA: TGTGACAGCAGACCGAGGGACGGGACAGGGTTACATTTT.

This clonotype was found a few times. This chain uses TRBV25-1 with TRBJ2-7, with D perhaps being TRBD1 or TRBD2 (5 bases each). CDR3 length: 14 residues. Trimming pared 8 bases from V and 0 bases from J, leaving 14 bases between. Germline CDR1 reads MGHDK; CDR2 reads SYGVNS. The CDR3 DNA follows: TGTGCCAGCGCCGGGACGGGGACCTCCTACGAGCAGTACTTC. This sequence encodes CASAGTGTSYEQYF.

Many counts were recorded for this clonotype. The chain links TRBV20-1 to TRBJ1-1; D ambiguous. V dropped 3 bases and J dropped 4 bases, with 12 bases sitting between them. The CDR3 loop spans 13 amino acids. Germline CDR1 reads DFQATT; CDR2 reads SNEGSKA (reference sequence). The chain's CDR3 is CSASRPAATEAFF. The CDR3 nucleotides read TGCAGTGCTAGTCGCCCAGCTGCCACTGAAGCTTTCTTT.

This clonotype was detected ten times or more. The chain carries TRBV12-3 or TRBV12-4 and TRBJ1-1, with a tentative D call TRBD1 (5 bases). Trimming removed 6 bases at V and 11 bases at J, with 13 bases between. The CDR3 spans 11 residues. The CDR3 DNA is TGTGCCAGCAGCCAGTGGGGCTCGGCTTTCTTT. It yields the protein CASSQWGSAFF.

The CDR3 DNA reads TGTGCCACCAGCAGAGGACCAAGTTCCATGGGGTCCTACGAGCAGTACTTC. This translates into CATSRGPSSMGSYEQYF. The rearrangement joins TRBV15 to TRBJ2-7; no clear D gene. CDR1 and CDR2 from the germline V gene are LNHNV and YYDKDF (reference sequence). The length of the CDR3 is 17 residues. Trimming left V 1 base short and J 1 base short, with 17 bases between.

The sample holds one count of this clonotype. The rearrangement links TRBV9 to TRBJ2-1; no clear D. The length of the CDR3 is 12 residues. With 8 bases removed from V and 1 base from J, the gap between germline ends came to 7 bases. CDR1 is SGDLS and CDR2 is YYNGEE in the germline V gene. The DNA of the CDR3 is TGTGCCAGTACCGGGTCCTACAATGAGCAGTTCTTC. It encodes CASTGSYNEQFF. Filled out from reference TRBV9 and TRBJ2-1, the complete variable domain reads DSGVTQTPKHLITATGQRVTLRCSPRSGDLSVYWYQQSLDQGLQFLIQYYNGEERAKGNILERFSAQQFPDLHSELNLSSLELGDSALYFCASTGSYNEQFFGPGTRLTVL.

The rearrangement links TRBV5-8 to TRBJ2-7, with a tentative D call TRBD1 (5 bases). Trimming stripped 6 bases from V and 2 bases from J, with 15 bases between. The length of the CDR3 is 14 residues. Germline V gives CDR1 SGHTS, CDR2 YDEGEE. CDR3 nucleotides: TGTGCCAGCAAAGAGGACATCCATACCTACGAGCAGTACTTC. Translating it yields CASKEDIHTYEQYF. Full variable domain (outside the CDR3, taken from reference TRBV5-8 and TRBJ2-7): EAGVTQSPTHLIKTRGQQATLRCSPISGHTSVYWYQQALGLGLQFLLWYDEGEERNRGNFPPRFSGRQFPNYSSELNVNALELEDSALYLCASKEDIHTYEQYFGPGTRLTVT.

This clonotype came up many times. The V and J genes are TRBV20-1 and TRBJ1-5; unclear D gene. This CDR3 is built from 13 residues. From germline, CDR1 is DFQATT and CDR2 SNEGSKA (reference sequence). Between the trimmed V and J ends, which lost 4 bases and 4 bases, there was a span of 11 bases. The CDR3 here is CSAIEGSNQPQHF. The CDR3 DNA reads TGCAGTGCTATTGAGGGCTCTAATCAGCCCCAGCATTTT.